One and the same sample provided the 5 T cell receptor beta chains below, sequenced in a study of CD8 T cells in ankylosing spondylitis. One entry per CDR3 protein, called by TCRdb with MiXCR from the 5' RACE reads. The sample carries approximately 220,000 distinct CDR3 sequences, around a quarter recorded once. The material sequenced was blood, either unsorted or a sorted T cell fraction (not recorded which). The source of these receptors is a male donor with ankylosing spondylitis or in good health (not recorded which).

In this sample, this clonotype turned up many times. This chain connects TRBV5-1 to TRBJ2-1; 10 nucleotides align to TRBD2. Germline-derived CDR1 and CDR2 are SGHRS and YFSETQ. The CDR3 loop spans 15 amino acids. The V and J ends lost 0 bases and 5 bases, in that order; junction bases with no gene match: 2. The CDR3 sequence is CASSLELAGHNEQFF. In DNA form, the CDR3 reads TGCGCCAGCAGCTTGGAACTAGCGGGACACAATGAGCAGTTCTTC.

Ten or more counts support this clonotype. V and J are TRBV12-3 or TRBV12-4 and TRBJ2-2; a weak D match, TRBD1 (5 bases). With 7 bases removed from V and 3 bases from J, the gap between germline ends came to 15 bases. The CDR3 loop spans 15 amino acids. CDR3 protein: CASTAGLGDTGELFF. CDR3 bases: TGTGCCAGCACAGCAGGGCTTGGGGACACCGGGGAGCTGTTTTTT.

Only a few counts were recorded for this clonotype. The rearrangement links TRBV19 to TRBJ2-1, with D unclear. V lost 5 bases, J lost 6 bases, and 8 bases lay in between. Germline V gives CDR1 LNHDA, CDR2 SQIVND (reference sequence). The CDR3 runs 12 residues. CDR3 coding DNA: TGTGCCAGTAGTTCGTTCCCCAATGAGCAGTTCTTC. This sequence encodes CASSSFPNEQFF.

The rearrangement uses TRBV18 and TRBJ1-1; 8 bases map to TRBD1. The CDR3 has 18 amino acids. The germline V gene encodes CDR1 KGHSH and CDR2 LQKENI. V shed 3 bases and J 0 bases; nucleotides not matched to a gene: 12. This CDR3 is CASSPFGQGWGVNTEAFF. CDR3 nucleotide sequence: TGTGCCAGCTCACCCTTTGGACAGGGTTGGGGTGTGAACACTGAAGCTTTCTTT.

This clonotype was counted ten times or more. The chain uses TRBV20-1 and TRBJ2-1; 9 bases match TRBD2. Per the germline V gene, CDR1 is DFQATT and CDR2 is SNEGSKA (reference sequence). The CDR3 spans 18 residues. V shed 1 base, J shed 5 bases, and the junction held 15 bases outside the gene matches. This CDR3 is CSARAWGLAGPGNNEQFF. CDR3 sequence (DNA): TGCAGTGCTAGAGCCTGGGGGCTAGCGGGACCAGGGAACAATGAGCAGTTCTTC.